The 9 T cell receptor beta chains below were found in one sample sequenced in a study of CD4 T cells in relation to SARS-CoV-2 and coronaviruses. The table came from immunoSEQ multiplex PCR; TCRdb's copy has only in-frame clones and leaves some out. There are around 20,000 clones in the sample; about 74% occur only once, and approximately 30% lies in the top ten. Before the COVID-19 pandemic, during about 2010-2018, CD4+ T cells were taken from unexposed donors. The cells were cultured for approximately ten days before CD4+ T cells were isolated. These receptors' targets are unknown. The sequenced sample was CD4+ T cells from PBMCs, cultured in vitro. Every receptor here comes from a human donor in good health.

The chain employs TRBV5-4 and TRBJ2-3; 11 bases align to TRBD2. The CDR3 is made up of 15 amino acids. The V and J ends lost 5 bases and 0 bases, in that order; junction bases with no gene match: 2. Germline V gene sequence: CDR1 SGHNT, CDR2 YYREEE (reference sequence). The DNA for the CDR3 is TGTGCCAGCAGGGTAGCGGGAGGGAGCACAGATACGCAGTATTTT. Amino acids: CASRVAGGSTDTQYF.

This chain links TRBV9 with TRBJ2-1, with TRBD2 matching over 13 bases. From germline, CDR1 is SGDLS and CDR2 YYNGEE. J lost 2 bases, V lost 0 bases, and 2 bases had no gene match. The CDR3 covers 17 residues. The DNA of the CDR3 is TGTGCCAGCAGCGTAGAGACTAGCGGGAGGACCTACAATGAGCAGTTCTTC. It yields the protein CASSVETSGRTYNEQFF.

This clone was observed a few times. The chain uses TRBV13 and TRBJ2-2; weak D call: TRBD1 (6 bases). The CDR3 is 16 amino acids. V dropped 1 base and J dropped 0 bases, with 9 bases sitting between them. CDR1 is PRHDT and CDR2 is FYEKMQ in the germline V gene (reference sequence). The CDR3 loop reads CASSLEGGPNTGELFF. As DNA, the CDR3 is TGTGCCAGCAGCTTAGAAGGGGGACCGAACACCGGGGAGCTGTTTTTT.

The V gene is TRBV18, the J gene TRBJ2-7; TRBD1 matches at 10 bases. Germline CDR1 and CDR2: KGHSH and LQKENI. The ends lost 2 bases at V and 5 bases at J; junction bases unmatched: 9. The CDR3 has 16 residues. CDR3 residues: CASSPVAGQGIHEQYF. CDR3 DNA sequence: TGTGCCAGCTCACCAGTCGCGGGACAGGGGATCCACGAGCAGTACTTC. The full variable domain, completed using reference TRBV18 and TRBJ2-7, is NAGVMQNPRHLVRRRGQEARLRCSPMKGHSHVYWYRQLPEEGLKFMVYLQKENIIDESGMPKERFSAEFPKEGPSILRIQQVVRGDSAAYFCASSPVAGQGIHEQYFGPGTRLTVT.

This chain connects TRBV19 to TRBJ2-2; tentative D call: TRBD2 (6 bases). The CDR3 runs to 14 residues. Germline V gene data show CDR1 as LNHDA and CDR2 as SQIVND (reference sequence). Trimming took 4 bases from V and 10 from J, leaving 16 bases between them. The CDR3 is CASSTPGLLAELFF. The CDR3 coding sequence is TGTGCCAGTAGTACCCCGGGACTCTTGGCGGAGCTGTTTTTT.

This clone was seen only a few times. The CDR3 DNA reads TGTGCCAGCAGCTTGGAGGCCTACTCTGAAGCTTTCTTT. Protein product: CASSLEAYSEAFF. This chain connects TRBV5-8 to TRBJ1-1; D is unclear. V was cut by 0 bases and J by 6 bases, with 9 bases left in between. This CDR3 has 13 amino acids. Germline values: CDR1 SGHTS, CDR2 YDEGEE. Based on the CDR3 plus reference TRBV5-8 and TRBJ1-1, the full variable domain is EAGVTQSPTHLIKTRGQQATLRCSPISGHTSVYWYQQALGLGLQFLLWYDEGEERNRGNFPPRFSGRQFPNYSSELNVNALELEDSALYLCASSLEAYSEAFFGQGTRLTVV.

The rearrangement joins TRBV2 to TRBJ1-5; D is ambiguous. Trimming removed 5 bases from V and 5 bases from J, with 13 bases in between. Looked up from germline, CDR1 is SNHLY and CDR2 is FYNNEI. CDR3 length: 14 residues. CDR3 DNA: TGTGCCAGCAGTACCCAAGGACGGGATCAGCCCCAGCATTTT. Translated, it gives CASSTQGRDQPQHF.

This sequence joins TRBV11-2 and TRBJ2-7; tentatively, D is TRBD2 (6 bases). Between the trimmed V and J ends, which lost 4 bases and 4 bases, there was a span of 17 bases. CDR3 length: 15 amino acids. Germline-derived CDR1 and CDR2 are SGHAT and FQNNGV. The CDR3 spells CASSSGRGEPYEQYF. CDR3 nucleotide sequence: TGTGCCAGCAGCTCAGGGCGCGGGGAGCCTTACGAGCAGTACTTC.

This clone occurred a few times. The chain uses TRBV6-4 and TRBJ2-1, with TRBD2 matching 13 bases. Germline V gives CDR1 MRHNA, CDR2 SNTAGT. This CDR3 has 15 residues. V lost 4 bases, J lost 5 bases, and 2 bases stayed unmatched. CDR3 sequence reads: CASSAGTSGNNEQFF. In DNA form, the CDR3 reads TGTGCCAGCAGTGCCGGGACTAGCGGGAACAATGAGCAGTTCTTC.